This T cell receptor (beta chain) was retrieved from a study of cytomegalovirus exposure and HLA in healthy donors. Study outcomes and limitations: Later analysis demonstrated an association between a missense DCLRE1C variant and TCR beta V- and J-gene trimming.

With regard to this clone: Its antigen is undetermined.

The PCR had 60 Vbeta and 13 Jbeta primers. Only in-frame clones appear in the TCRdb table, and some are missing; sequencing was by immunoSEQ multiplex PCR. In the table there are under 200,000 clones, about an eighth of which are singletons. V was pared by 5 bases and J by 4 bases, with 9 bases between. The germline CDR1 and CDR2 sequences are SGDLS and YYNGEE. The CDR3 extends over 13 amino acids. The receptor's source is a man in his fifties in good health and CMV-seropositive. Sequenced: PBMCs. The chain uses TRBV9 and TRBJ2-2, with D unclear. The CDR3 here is CASSTLSTGELFF. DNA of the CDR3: TGTGCCAGCAGTACACTATCCACCGGGGAGCTGTTTTTT. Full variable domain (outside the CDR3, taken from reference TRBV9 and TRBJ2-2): DSGVTQTPKHLITATGQRVTLRCSPRSGDLSVYWYQQSLDQGLQFLIQYYNGEERAKGNILERFSAQQFPDLHSELNLSSLELGDSALYFCASSTLSTGELFFGEGSRLTVL.